Below, 7 T cell receptor beta chains from the same sample are listed, as sequenced in a study of radiotherapy plus CTLA-4 blockade in lung cancer listed by TCRdb under 2018. Library preparation used the immunoSEQ multiplex PCR assay. As stored in TCRdb, this immuneACCESS dataset retains in-frame rearrangements with V and J assigned. A fraction of the clones does not appear; measured against another copy, unresolved V genes explain less than half of the discrepancy, and the remainder lacks a known reason. This sample is represented by about 110,000 clones; about 85% of them were singletons. Of the sample, over 2% is held by the ten largest clones. The sequenced sample was peripheral blood, obtained from a patient treated with radiotherapy plus ipilimumab. The receptors originated from a human donor with non-small cell lung cancer that progressed on radiotherapy plus ipilimumab. Some clones in this sample may be carry-over from other donors' samples.

This chain connects TRBV5-1 to TRBJ2-2; possibly TRBD1 or TRBD2 for D (5 bases each). V shed 4 bases and J shed 1 base, with 17 bases lying between them. This CDR3 spans 17 amino acids. Germline lookup yields CDR1 SGHRS and CDR2 YFSETQ. The chain's CDR3 is CASSQLTGPRNTGELFF. For the CDR3, the DNA is TGCGCCAGCAGCCAATTAACGGGACCTAGGAACACCGGGGAGCTGTTTTTT.

Concerning this clone: The same CDR3 can be traced to other DNA sequences in this sample. The chain recombines TRBV7-9 with TRBJ2-7; the D is unclear. CDR1 is SEHNR and CDR2 is FQNEAQ in the germline V gene (reference sequence). The CDR3 is made up of 11 amino acids. Trimming left V 5 bases short and J 3 bases short, with 5 bases between. CDR3 residues: CASSLNYEQYF. Here the CDR3 DNA reads TGTGCCAGCAGCCTAAACTACGAGCAGTACTTC.

This chain uses TRBV4-3 with TRBJ2-5, with a weak D call TRBD1 (5 bases). V was clipped by 0 bases and J by 2 bases, with 10 bases between them. Per germline, CDR1 LGHNA and CDR2 YSLEER. The CDR3 runs to 15 residues. The DNA of the CDR3 is TGCGCCAGCAGCCAAGATTGGAGACAGCAAGAGACCCAGTACTTC. This encodes CASSQDWRQQETQYF.

To note about this clone: The germline gene is not matched at one end of the junction; a read error may be the cause. The rearrangement uses TRBV5-8 and TRBJ2-7; tentatively, D is TRBD2 (6 bases). This CDR3 spans 14 amino acids. Germline lookup yields CDR1 SGHTS and CDR2 YDEGEE. CDR3 protein: CASSLGMGGAAGHF. CDR3 nucleotides: TGTGCCAGCAGCTTGGGGATGGGTGGTGCGGCGGGACACTTC.

Written as DNA, the CDR3 is TGCGCCAGCAGCTTGGCGACAGGGGGCGTGGATGGCTACACCTTC. Its protein product is CASSLATGGVDGYTF. The chain employs TRBV5-1 and TRBJ1-2; 10 bases are shared with TRBD1. The CDR3 is 15 amino acids. Germline V gives CDR1 SGHRS, CDR2 YFSETQ. Trimming cost V 0 bases and J 6 bases; bases outside gene matches: 5.

The chain combines TRBV5-4 with TRBJ2-7; TRBD2 is a possible D gene (5 bases). CDR1 SGHNT and CDR2 YYREEE come from the germline V gene (reference sequence). The V end was cut by 2 bases, the J end by 2 bases, with 17 bases between. This CDR3 is built from 16 residues. CDR3 sequence reads: CASSLFSSGRAYEQYF. Here the CDR3 DNA reads TGTGCCAGCAGCTTATTTTCGTCGGGAAGGGCCTACGAGCAGTACTTC.

This clone was found once. The V and J genes are TRBV4-1 and TRBJ2-5, with D perhaps matching TRBD1 (6 bases). This CDR3 has 15 amino acids. V was cut by 5 bases and J by 7 bases, with 20 bases left in between. Germline V gene data show CDR1 as MGHRA and CDR2 as YSYEKL. The CDR3 DNA reads as TGCGCCAGCAGCTATATGACAGGTACCTATGTGACCCAGTACTTC. It yields the protein CASSYMTGTYVTQYF.